The rows below give T cell receptor beta chains drawn from one sample of a study of blood T cell repertoires in COVID-19. Method: immunoSEQ multiplex PCR; TCRdb's copy keeps in-frame clones and lacks some. Among almost 400,000 clones listed, approximately 89% were seen once. The sample consisted of PBMCs or T cells enriched from blood (not recorded which). These receptors came from a woman aged 25 to 45 who had recovered from COVID-19. Both conserved end residues are part of each CDR3. The D gene is left open where the match is weak. Expanded clones get a size class; other rows say once, few or many, or leave the size out.

D: TRBD1
size: .
V: TRBV19
J: TRBJ1-1
CDR3: CASSFETGYTEAFF
DNA: TGTGCCAGTAGTTTTGAGACAGGGTATACTGAAGCTTTCTTT

D: TRBD1
size: .
V: TRBV6-5
J: TRBJ2-7
CDR3: CATWSGTGSYEQYF
DNA: TGTGCCACCTGGTCCGGGACAGGGTCCTACGAGCAGTACTTC

D: TRBD2
size: .
V: TRBV7-2
J: TRBJ2-7
CDR3: CASSLSPSGALYEQYF
DNA: TGTGCCAGCAGCTTAAGTCCTAGCGGGGCCCTCTACGAGCAGTACTTC

D: .
size: .
V: TRBV9
J: TRBJ2-5
CDR3: CASSQTVLEETQYF
DNA: TGTGCCAGCAGCCAGACCGTCTTGGAGGAGACCCAGTACTTC

D: TRBD1
size: .
V: TRBV19
J: TRBJ1-6
CDR3: CASSIVGTENSPLHF
DNA: TGTGCCAGTAGTATAGTTGGGACAGAGAATTCACCCCTCCACTTT

D: .
size: .
V: TRBV19
J: TRBJ2-2
CDR3: CASSILIGTNTGELFF
DNA: TGTGCCAGTAGTATTTTAATTGGCACGAACACCGGGGAGCTGTTTTTT

D: .
size: .
V: TRBV19
J: TRBJ1-2
CDR3: CASSRQANYGYTF
DNA: TGTGCCAGTAGTAGACAGGCTAACTATGGCTACACCTTC

D: .
size: .
V: TRBV6-2/TRBV6-3
J: TRBJ1-3
CDR3: CASSYIGNTIYF
DNA: TGTGCCAGCAGTTATATTGGAAACACCATATATTTT

D: TRBD1
size: .
V: TRBV7-8
J: TRBJ1-1
CDR3: CASSFTGTGRGTEAFF
DNA: TGTGCCAGCAGCTTTACCGGGACAGGGAGGGGGACTGAAGCTTTCTTT

D: TRBD2
size: once
V: TRBV11-1
J: TRBJ2-3
CDR3: CASSGGTSGSTDTQYF
DNA: TGTGCCAGCAGCGGGGGAACTAGCGGTAGCACAGATACGCAGTATTTT

D: TRBD1
size: .
V: TRBV7-2
J: TRBJ2-5
CDR3: CASSLADRAETQYF
DNA: TGTGCCAGCAGCTTAGCCGACAGGGCAGAGACCCAGTACTTC

D: TRBD1
size: .
V: TRBV7-9
J: TRBJ1-1
CDR3: CASSLDRWEAFF
DNA: TGTGCCAGCAGCCTGGACAGGTGGGAAGCTTTCTTT

D: .
size: .
V: TRBV7-2
J: TRBJ1-2
CDR3: CASSRRDSLGGYTF
DNA: TGTGCCAGCAGTCGGCGGGACTCCTTAGGGGGCTACACCTTC

D: .
size: .
V: TRBV7-3
J: TRBJ2-4
CDR3: CASSLTNAKNIQYF
DNA: TGTGCCAGCAGCTTGACTAACGCCAAAAACATTCAGTACTTC

D: .
size: .
V: TRBV7-6
J: TRBJ2-1
CDR3: CASSFRADEQFF
DNA: TGTGCCAGCAGCTTCAGGGCGGATGAGCAGTTCTTC

D: .
size: .
V: TRBV19
J: TRBJ2-1
CDR3: CASSIQLRGINEQFF
DNA: TGTGCCAGTAGTATACAGTTACGGGGGATAAATGAGCAGTTCTTC

D: .
size: .
V: TRBV4-3
J: TRBJ1-4
CDR3: CASSPSFGEKLFF
DNA: TGCGCCAGCAGCCCCTCGTTCGGTGAAAAACTGTTTTTT

D: .
size: .
V: TRBV7-9
J: TRBJ2-1
CDR3: CASSLPRGLSGSYNEQFF
DNA: TGTGCCAGCAGCCTCCCCCGGGGGTTGAGCGGTTCGTACAATGAGCAGTTCTTC

D: TRBD1
size: .
V: TRBV2
J: TRBJ1-1
CDR3: CASGDRGVITEAFF
DNA: TGTGCCAGCGGGGACAGGGGGGTCATAACTGAAGCTTTCTTT

D: TRBD1
size: .
V: TRBV27
J: TRBJ2-7
CDR3: CASSFGQATYEQYF
DNA: TGTGCCAGCAGTTTTGGACAGGCGACCTACGAGCAGTACTTC

D: TRBD1
size: .
V: TRBV7-3
J: TRBJ1-4
CDR3: CASSGTGTNEKLFF
DNA: TGTGCCAGCAGCGGGACAGGAACTAATGAAAAACTGTTTTTT

D: .
size: .
V: TRBV30
J: TRBJ2-1
CDR3: CAWKGAGGYNEQFF
DNA: TGTGCCTGGAAGGGAGCGGGCGGCTACAATGAGCAGTTCTTC

D: .
size: .
V: TRBV9
J: TRBJ1-5
CDR3: CASSVAAAGPQHF
DNA: TGTGCCAGCAGCGTAGCTGCGGCTGGGCCCCAGCATTTT

D: .
size: once
V: TRBV9
J: TRBJ1-2
CDR3: CASSVGEGVDYGYTF
DNA: TGTGCCAGCAGCGTAGGAGAGGGGGTGGACTATGGCTACACCTTC

D: TRBD2
size: .
V: TRBV9
J: TRBJ2-3
CDR3: CASSLFSGRTDTQYF
DNA: TGTGCCAGCAGCCTGTTCAGCGGGAGAACAGATACGCAGTATTTT

D: .
size: .
V: TRBV15
J: TRBJ2-5
CDR3: CATSREAGKAETQYF
DNA: TGTGCCACCAGCAGAGAAGCAGGGAAGGCGGAGACCCAGTACTTC

D: .
size: .
V: TRBV2
J: TRBJ1-5
CDR3: CASRDRTGSNQPQHF
DNA: TGTGCCAGCAGGGATCGGACGGGATCTAATCAGCCCCAGCATTTT

D: TRBD1
size: .
V: TRBV4-3
J: TRBJ1-1
CDR3: CASSRSPGTGGRLNTEAFF
DNA: TGCGCCAGCAGCCGCTCACCCGGGACAGGAGGTAGACTGAACACTGAAGCTTTCTTT

D: TRBD2
size: .
V: TRBV12-5
J: TRBJ2-2
CDR3: CASGFETSGRSHTGELFF
DNA: TGTGCTAGTGGTTTCGAGACTAGCGGGAGAAGTCACACCGGGGAGCTGTTTTTT

D: TRBD1
size: .
V: TRBV2
J: TRBJ1-1
CDR3: CASTEGAIMNTEAFF
DNA: TGTGCCAGCACCGAGGGGGCGATCATGAACACTGAAGCTTTCTTT

D: .
size: .
V: TRBV1
J: TRBJ2-2
CDR3: CTIRDLGGGKARTGELFF
DNA: TGCACCATCCGGGATTTGGGTGGCGGTAAAGCGAGGACCGGGGAGCTGTTTTTT

D: .
size: many
V: TRBV4-2
J: TRBJ1-1
CDR3: CASSQDQERAEAFF
DNA: TGTGCCAGCAGCCAAGATCAGGAGAGGGCTGAAGCTTTCTTT

D: .
size: .
V: TRBV29-1
J: TRBJ1-1
CDR3: CSVAGTNTEAFF
DNA: TGCAGCGTCGCCGGGACAAACACTGAAGCTTTCTTT

D: TRBD2
size: .
V: TRBV9
J: TRBJ2-7
CDR3: CASSVGPRTSGGTYEQYF
DNA: TGTGCCAGCAGCGTAGGTCCCCGAACTAGCGGGGGAACCTACGAGCAGTACTTC

D: TRBD1
size: .
V: TRBV28
J: TRBJ1-1
CDR3: CASRETGGLNTEAFF
DNA: TGTGCCAGCAGAGAAACAGGGGGGTTGAACACTGAAGCTTTCTTT

D: TRBD1
size: .
V: TRBV2
J: TRBJ1-1
CDR3: CASKRSGQITEAFF
DNA: TGTGCCAGCAAACGATCGGGACAGATCACTGAAGCTTTCTTT

D: TRBD1
size: .
V: TRBV2
J: TRBJ1-5
CDR3: CASSPQGVVNQPQHF
DNA: TGTGCCAGCAGTCCACAGGGGGTGGTCAATCAGCCCCAGCATTTT

D: TRBD1
size: .
V: TRBV5-5
J: TRBJ1-4
CDR3: CASSRLLRDRVLVEKLFF
DNA: TGTGCCAGCAGCCGCCTACTGCGGGACAGGGTCCTTGTAGAAAAACTGTTTTTT

D: TRBD2
size: once
V: TRBV27
J: TRBJ2-7
CDR3: CASSFGAGGYEQYF
DNA: TGTGCCAGCAGTTTTGGAGCGGGAGGGTACGAGCAGTACTTC